These T cell receptor beta chains were read from a single sample in a study of blood T cell repertoires in COVID-19. TCRdb's table, derived via immunoSEQ multiplex PCR, lists solely in-frame clones and lacks some. The sample has hundreds of thousands of clones; approximately 90% are singletons. Material: PBMCs or T cells enriched from blood (not recorded which). Source of these receptors: a woman between 40 and 50 years old who had recovered from COVID-19. Each CDR3 is given with its conserved first and last residue. D genes are given only for firm matches. Not every row has a clone size; where given, it reads once, few, many or a size class.

D	J	V	size	DNA	CDR3
-	TRBJ2-3	TRBV7-2	-	TGTGCCAGCAGCTTAGTTTTAGCCGCAGATACGCAGTATTTT	CASSLVLAADTQYF
-	TRBJ1-6	TRBV2	few	TGTGCCAGCATCCCCAGGGCCACCCGAAATTCACCCCTCCACTTT	CASIPRATRNSPLHF
-	TRBJ1-5	TRBV6-1	once	TGTGCCAGCAGTGAGGGGGGATACAATCAGCCCCAGCATTTT	CASSEGGYNQPQHF
TRBD1	TRBJ1-2	TRBV5-1	-	TGCGCCAGCAGCTTGGGGACAGGGGTAATCTATGGCTACACCTTC	CASSLGTGVIYGYTF
TRBD1	TRBJ2-7	TRBV12-3/TRBV12-4	-	TGTGCCAGCAGGACAGGGGACACCTACGAGCAGTACTTC	CASRTGDTYEQYF
-	TRBJ2-5	TRBV27	-	TGTGCCAGCACGGGTGGAGAGACCCAGTACTTC	CASTGGETQYF
TRBD1	TRBJ1-5	TRBV27	-	TGTGCCAGCAAACGGACAGGGCTTAGCAATCAGCCCCAGCATTTT	CASKRTGLSNQPQHF
TRBD1	TRBJ1-2	TRBV28	few	TGTGCCAGCACCATCCGGACAGGGGGCCGGTATGGCTACACCTTC	CASTIRTGGRYGYTF
-	TRBJ1-5	TRBV24-1	-	TGTGCCACCAGTCCGCAGGGTTCCCAGCCCCAGCATTTT	CATSPQGSQPQHF
-	TRBJ2-5	TRBV6-5	-	TGTGCCAGCAGTTCCAGCTTGGCGGGGGCATTGGAGACCCAGTACTTC	CASSSSLAGALETQYF
-	TRBJ2-7	TRBV10-3	-	TGTGCCATCAGTGAAGGGGGCAGGGGAGGATCCTACGAGCAGTACTTC	CAISEGGRGGSYEQYF
-	TRBJ1-5	TRBV19	-	TGTGCCAGTAATGACGGTCCGGGTAGCAATCAGCCCCAGCATTTT	CASNDGPGSNQPQHF
TRBD2	TRBJ2-7	TRBV7-9	-	TGTGCCAGCAGGTCAGATAGCGGGAGGGCCTACGAGCAGTACTTC	CASRSDSGRAYEQYF
TRBD2	TRBJ2-7	TRBV27	-	TGTGCCAGCAGTCTAACCTTGCGGGGAGGGAAAAACGAGCAGTACTTC	CASSLTLRGGKNEQYF
-	TRBJ1-1	TRBV7-2	-	TGTGCCAGCAGCTTAGCCCGGACGGGAAACACTGAAGCTTTCTTT	CASSLARTGNTEAFF
-	TRBJ2-7	TRBV11-3	-	TGTGCCAGCAGCCGATCGACAGGTTCCTACGAGCAGTACTTC	CASSRSTGSYEQYF
-	TRBJ1-4	TRBV7-8	-	TGTGCCAGCAGATCCCGTGAGGGGGACCGAGAAAAACTGTTTTTT	CASRSREGDREKLFF
-	TRBJ1-6	TRBV6-5	-	TGTGCCAGCAGAACCACGTCCCCAGGGGTTTCACCCCTCCACTTT	CASRTTSPGVSPLHF
-	TRBJ1-1	TRBV18	-	TGTGCCACCTTTGCAGCTCGGGGGGACACTGAAGCTTTCTTT	CATFAARGDTEAFF
-	TRBJ2-7	TRBV6-2/TRBV6-3	once	TGTGCCAGCAGTGTACCGGCCTTGGGGAGATACGAGCAGTACTTC	CASSVPALGRYEQYF
-	TRBJ1-1	TRBV20-1	-	TGCAGTGTCCGTCGGGCTGAAGCTTTCTTT	CSVRRAEAFF
TRBD2	TRBJ2-2	TRBV6-2/TRBV6-3	-	TGTGCCAGCAGCCCCCTAAGCGGGGTTACGAACACCGGGGAGCTGTTTTTT	CASSPLSGVTNTGELFF
TRBD2	TRBJ2-1	TRBV5-1	-	TGCGCCAGCAGCACCGGGACTAGCGGGAGGTCTGAGCAGTTCTTC	CASSTGTSGRSEQFF
-	TRBJ2-7	TRBV7-9	-	TGTGCCAGCAGCCAGGCAGGTCCTACCTACGAGCAGTACTTC	CASSQAGPTYEQYF
-	TRBJ2-3	TRBV5-1	-	TGCGCCAGCAGCTTGCGGCAGGGCAGTGATACGCAGTATTTT	CASSLRQGSDTQYF
TRBD1	TRBJ2-2	TRBV9	-	TGTGCCAGCAGCCTCTGGGTGCAGGGGGCAGCCGGGGAGCTGTTTTTT	CASSLWVQGAAGELFF
TRBD2	TRBJ2-7	TRBV20-1	-	TGCAGTGCTAGTGAACAGTCCTACGGGAGGGAGCAGTACTTC	CSASEQSYGREQYF
-	TRBJ2-1	TRBV15	-	TGTGCCACCAGCAGACAACCCGGGTCTAGCTCGTATGAGCAGTTCTTC	CATSRQPGSSSYEQFF
-	TRBJ2-3	TRBV10-1	-	TGCGCCAGCAGTTATAGCGGAACAGATACGCAGTATTTT	CASSYSGTDTQYF
-	TRBJ1-4	TRBV18	-	TGTGCCAGCTCACCAGGCGGCGGGAGGACTAATGAAAAACTGTTTTTT	CASSPGGGRTNEKLFF
TRBD2	TRBJ2-1	TRBV5-4	-	TGTGCCAGCTGGAGGGCGGGAGTGAATGAGCAGTTCTTC	CASWRAGVNEQFF
TRBD1	TRBJ1-1	TRBV30	-	TGTGCCTGGAGGGACAGGGGGCTAAACCCCAATAGGAACACTGAAGCTTTCTTT	CAWRDRGLNPNRNTEAFF
TRBD2	TRBJ2-3	TRBV9	-	TGTGCCAGCAGCGGATCACTAGCGGGAGTGGATACGCAGTATTTT	CASSGSLAGVDTQYF
-	TRBJ2-7	TRBV6-6	-	TGTGCCAGCAGCCCCTCCGGGAGCTACGAGCAGTACTTC	CASSPSGSYEQYF
-	TRBJ1-5	TRBV24-1	once	TGTGCCACCAGTGAGACGGGGGTTGGTGGCAATCAGCCCCAGCATTTT	CATSETGVGGNQPQHF
-	TRBJ1-6	TRBV2	few	TGTGCCAGCAGGGACTCCGAGACGCTGAATTCACCCCTCCACTTT	CASRDSETLNSPLHF
-	TRBJ2-5	TRBV11-3	once	TGTGCCAGCAGCTTAGATTATTATGAGACCCAGTACTTC	CASSLDYYETQYF
TRBD2	TRBJ2-7	TRBV7-2	once	TGTGCCAGCAGCCTGGCGGGGGAGAGCTTCTACGAGCAGTACTTC	CASSLAGESFYEQYF
-	TRBJ2-7	TRBV28	few	TGTGCCAGCAGTTTTAGCTACGAGCAGTACTTC	CASSFSYEQYF
-	TRBJ1-4	TRBV5-5	-	TGTGCCAGCAGCCCCCGGCGGGCAGACCCAACTAATGAAAAACTGTTTTTT	CASSPRRADPTNEKLFF